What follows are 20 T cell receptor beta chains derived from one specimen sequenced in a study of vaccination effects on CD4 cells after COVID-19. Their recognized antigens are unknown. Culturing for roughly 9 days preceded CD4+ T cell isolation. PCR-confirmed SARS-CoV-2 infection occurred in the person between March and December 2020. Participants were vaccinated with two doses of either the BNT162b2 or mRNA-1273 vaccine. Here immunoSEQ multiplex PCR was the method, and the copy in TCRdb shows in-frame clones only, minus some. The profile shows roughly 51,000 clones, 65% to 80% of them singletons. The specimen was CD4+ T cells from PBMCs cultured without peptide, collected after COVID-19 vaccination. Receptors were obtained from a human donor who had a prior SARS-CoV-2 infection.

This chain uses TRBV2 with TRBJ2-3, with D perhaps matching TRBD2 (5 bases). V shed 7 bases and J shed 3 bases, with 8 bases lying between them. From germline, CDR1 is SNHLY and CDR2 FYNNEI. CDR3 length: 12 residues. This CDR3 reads CASKGETDTQYF. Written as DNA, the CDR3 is TGTGCCAGCAAGGGAGAAACAGATACGCAGTATTTT.

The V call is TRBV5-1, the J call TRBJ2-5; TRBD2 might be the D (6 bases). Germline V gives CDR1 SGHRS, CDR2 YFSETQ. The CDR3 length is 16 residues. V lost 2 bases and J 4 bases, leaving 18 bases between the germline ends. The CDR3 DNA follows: TGCGCCAGCAGCTTCTTAGCGGCTCGTGGCGGAGAGACCCAGTACTTC. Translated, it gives CASSFLAARGGETQYF.

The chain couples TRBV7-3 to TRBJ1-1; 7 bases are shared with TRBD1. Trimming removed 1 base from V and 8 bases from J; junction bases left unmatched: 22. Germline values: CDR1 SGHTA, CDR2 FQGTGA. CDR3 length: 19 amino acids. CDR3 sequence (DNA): TGTGCCAGCAGCTTAAAATTCCCGGACAGGCCGCCGCCCGGCGGGGAAGCTTTCTTT. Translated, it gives CASSLKFPDRPPPGGEAFF. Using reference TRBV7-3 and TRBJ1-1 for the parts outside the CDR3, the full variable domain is GAGVSQTPSNKVTEKGKYVELRCDPISGHTALYWYRQSLGQGPEFLIYFQGTGAADDSGLPNDRFFAVRPEGSVSTLKIQRTERGDSAVYLCASSLKFPDRPPPGGEAFFGQGTRLTVV.

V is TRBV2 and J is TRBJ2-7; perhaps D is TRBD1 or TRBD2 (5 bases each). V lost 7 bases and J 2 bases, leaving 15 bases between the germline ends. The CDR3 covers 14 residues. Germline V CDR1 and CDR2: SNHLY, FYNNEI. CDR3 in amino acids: CASKVRDGAYEQYF. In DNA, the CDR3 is TGTGCCAGCAAAGTAAGGGACGGGGCCTACGAGCAGTACTTC.

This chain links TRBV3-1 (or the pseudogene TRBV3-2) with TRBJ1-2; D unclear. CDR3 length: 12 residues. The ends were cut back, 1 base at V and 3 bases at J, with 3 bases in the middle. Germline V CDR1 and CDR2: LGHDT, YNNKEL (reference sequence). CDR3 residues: CASSQGDYGYTF. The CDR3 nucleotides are TGTGCCAGCAGCCAAGGGGACTATGGCTACACCTTC.

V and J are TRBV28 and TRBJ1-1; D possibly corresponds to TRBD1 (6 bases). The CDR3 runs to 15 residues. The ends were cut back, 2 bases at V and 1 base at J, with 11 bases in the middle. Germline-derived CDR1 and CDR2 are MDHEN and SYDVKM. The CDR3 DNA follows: TGTGCCAGCAGTTTAGGGGGGGCTAAGAACACTGAAGCTTTCTTT. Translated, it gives CASSLGGAKNTEAFF.

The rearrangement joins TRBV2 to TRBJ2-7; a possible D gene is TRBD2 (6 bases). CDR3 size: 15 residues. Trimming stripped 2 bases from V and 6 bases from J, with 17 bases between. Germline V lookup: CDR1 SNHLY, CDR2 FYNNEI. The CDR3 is CASSEWQASVSEQYF. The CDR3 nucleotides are TGTGCCAGCAGTGAATGGCAGGCTAGCGTAAGCGAGCAGTACTTC.

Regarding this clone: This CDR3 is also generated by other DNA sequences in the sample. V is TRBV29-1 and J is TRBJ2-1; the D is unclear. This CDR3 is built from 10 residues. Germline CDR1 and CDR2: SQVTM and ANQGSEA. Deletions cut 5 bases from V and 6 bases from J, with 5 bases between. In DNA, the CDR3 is TGCAGCGTTCAGGTCAATGAGCAGTTCTTC. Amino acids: CSVQVNEQFF.

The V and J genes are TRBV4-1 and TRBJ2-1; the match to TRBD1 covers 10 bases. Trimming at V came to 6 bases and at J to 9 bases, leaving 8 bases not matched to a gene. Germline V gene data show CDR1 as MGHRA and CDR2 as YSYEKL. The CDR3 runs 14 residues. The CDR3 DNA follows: TGCGCCAGCAGAGGAGGGACAGGGGTGAGTGAGCAGTTCTTC. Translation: CASRGGTGVSEQFF.

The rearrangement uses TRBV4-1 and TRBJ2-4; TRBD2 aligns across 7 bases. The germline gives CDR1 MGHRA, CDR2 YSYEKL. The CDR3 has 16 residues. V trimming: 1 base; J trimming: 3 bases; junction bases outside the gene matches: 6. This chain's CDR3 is CASSQGSQRGKNIQYF. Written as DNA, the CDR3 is TGCGCCAGCAGCCAAGGGTCCCAGCGGGGCAAAAACATTCAGTACTTC.

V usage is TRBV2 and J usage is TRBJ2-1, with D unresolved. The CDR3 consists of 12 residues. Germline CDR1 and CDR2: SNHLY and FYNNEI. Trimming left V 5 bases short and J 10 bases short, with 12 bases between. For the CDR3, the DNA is TGTGCCAGCAGTAATACAGAGGAGGAGCAGTTCTTC. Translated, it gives CASSNTEEEQFF.

CDR3 in amino acids: CASSSPGEQYF. The DNA for the CDR3 is TGTGCCAGCAGCTCCCCGGGGGAGCAGTACTTC. The V and J genes are TRBV7-8 and TRBJ2-7; D is perhaps TRBD2 (5 bases). CDR1 and CDR2 (germline): SGHVS, FQNEAQ. The V end was cut by 4 bases, the J end by 7 bases, with 8 bases between. CDR3 length equals 11 residues.

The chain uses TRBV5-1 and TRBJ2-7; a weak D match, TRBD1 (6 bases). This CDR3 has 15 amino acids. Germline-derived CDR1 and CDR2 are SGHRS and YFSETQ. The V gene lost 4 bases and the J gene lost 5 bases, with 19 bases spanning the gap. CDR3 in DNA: TGCGCCAGCAGCCCATCCGGCAGGGGATGGAACGAGCAGTACTTC. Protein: CASSPSGRGWNEQYF.

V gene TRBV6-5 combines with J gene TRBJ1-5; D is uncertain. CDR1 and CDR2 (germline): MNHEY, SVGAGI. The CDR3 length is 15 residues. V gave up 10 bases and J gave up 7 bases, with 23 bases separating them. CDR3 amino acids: CATDTRATIGQPQHF. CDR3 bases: TGTGCCACCGATACCCGGGCCACGATCGGGCAGCCCCAGCATTTT.

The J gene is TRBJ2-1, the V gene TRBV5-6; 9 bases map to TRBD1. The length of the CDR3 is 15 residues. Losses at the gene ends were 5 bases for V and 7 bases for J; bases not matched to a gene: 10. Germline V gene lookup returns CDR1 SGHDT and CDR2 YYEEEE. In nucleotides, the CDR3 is TGTGCCAGCAGTCACTGGGGACAGGGCGTAAATGAGCAGTTCTTC. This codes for CASSHWGQGVNEQFF. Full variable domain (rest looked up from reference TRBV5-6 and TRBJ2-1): DAGVTQSPTHLIKTRGQQVTLRCSPKSGHDTVSWYQQALGQGPQFIFQYYEEEERQRGNFPDRFSGHQFPNYSSELNVNALLLGDSALYLCASSHWGQGVNEQFFGPGTRLTVL.

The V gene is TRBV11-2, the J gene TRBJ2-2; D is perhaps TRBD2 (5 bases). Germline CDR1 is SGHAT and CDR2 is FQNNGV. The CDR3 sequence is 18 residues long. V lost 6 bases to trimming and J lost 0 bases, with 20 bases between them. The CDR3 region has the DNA TGTGCCAGCAGGCCCAATTCTAGACTAATAACGAACACCGGGGAGCTGTTTTTT. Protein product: CASRPNSRLITNTGELFF.

The CDR3 DNA is TGTGCCAGCAGCCAGTTAGGGGGTTCCACAGATACGCAGTATTTT. Protein sequence: CASSQLGGSTDTQYF. This chain joins TRBV7-2 and TRBJ2-3; tentative D call: TRBD1 (6 bases). Trimming removed 5 bases at V and 2 bases at J, with 14 bases between. The length of the CDR3 is 15 residues. CDR1 and CDR2 (germline): SGHTA, FQGNSA.

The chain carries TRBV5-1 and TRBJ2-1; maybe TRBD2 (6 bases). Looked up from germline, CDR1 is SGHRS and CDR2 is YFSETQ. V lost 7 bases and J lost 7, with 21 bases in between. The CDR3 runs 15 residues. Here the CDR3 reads CASAPGTGVGNEQFF. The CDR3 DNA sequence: TGCGCCAGCGCCCCGGGAACGGGGGTAGGGAATGAGCAGTTCTTC.

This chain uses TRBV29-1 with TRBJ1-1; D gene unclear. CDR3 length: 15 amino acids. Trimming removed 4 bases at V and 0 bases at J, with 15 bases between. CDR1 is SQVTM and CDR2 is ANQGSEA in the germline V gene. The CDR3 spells CSVAPGWGMNTEAFF. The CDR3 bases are TGCAGCGTTGCCCCGGGGTGGGGAATGAACACTGAAGCTTTCTTT.

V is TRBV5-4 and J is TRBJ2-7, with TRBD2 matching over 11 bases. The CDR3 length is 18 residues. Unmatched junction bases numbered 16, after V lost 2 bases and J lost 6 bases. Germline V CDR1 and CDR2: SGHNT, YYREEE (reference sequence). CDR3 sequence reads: CASSLKASGRNPRGEQYF. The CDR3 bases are TGTGCCAGCAGCTTAAAGGCTAGCGGGAGGAACCCCCGAGGCGAGCAGTACTTC.